This TCR beta chain was obtained from a study of CD8 T cells in ankylosing spondylitis. This clonotype was seen ten or more times. One entry per CDR3 protein results from TCRdb running MiXCR on the 5' RACE reads. The table lists under 250,000 distinct CDR3 sequences, approximately 10% of them singletons, with 2.6% in the top ten. From germline, CDR1 is SGHRS and CDR2 YFSETQ. This CDR3 comprises 13 residues. Deletions cut 3 bases from V and 3 bases from J, with 10 bases between. This sequence originates from a male donor with ankylosing spondylitis or in good health (not recorded which). The V gene is TRBV5-1, the J gene TRBJ2-7; D not resolved. The sample was blood, either unsorted or a sorted T cell fraction (not recorded which). The CDR3 spells CASSYGQFYEQYF. The CDR3 DNA follows: TGCGCCAGCAGCTACGGGCAGTTCTACGAGCAGTACTTC.